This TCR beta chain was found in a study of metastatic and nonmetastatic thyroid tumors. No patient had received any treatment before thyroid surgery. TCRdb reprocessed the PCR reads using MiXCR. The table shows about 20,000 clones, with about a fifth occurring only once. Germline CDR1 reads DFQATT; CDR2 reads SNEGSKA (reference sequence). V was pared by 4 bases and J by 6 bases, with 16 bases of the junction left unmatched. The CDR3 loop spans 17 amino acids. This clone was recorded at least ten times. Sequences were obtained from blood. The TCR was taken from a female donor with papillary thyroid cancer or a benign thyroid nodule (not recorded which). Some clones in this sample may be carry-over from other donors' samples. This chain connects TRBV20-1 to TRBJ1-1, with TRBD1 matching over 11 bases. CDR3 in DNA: TGCAGTGCTACTAGGACAGGGGGCTACTGGGACGACCCTGAAGCTTTCTTT. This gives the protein CSATRTGGYWDDPEAFF.